The 14 T cell receptor beta chains reported below all come from one sample, sequenced in a study of cytomegalovirus exposure and HLA in healthy donors. PCR used 60 Vbeta primers and 13 Jbeta primers. Assay: immunoSEQ multiplex PCR; the TCRdb copy retains only in-frame clones and omits some. The table shows 150,000 to 250,000 clones, with 80% to 85% occurring only once. The sequencing input was PBMCs. The origin of the receptors is a woman aged 45 to 65 in good health and CMV-seropositive.

In regard to this clone: This sample also contains other DNA sequences that code for the same CDR3. The rearrangement joins TRBV5-1 to TRBJ1-3, with D possibly TRBD1 on 5 matching bases. This CDR3 region has 15 residues. Looked up from germline, CDR1 is SGHRS and CDR2 is YFSETQ. V was cut by 0 bases and J by 4 bases, with 11 bases left in between. CDR3 amino acids: CASSLESGSGNTIYF. CDR3 DNA: TGCGCCAGCAGCTTGGAGTCAGGGTCAGGAAACACCATATATTTT.

The CDR3 loop reads CASRLAGAANTGELFF. The CDR3 nucleotides are TGCGCCAGCAGACTAGCGGGGGCCGCGAACACCGGGGAGCTGTTTTTT. The J gene is TRBJ2-2, the V gene TRBV10-2, with 11 bases matching TRBD2. CDR3 length equals 16 residues. Germline V gene lookup returns CDR1 WSHSY and CDR2 SAAADI. With 6 bases clipped from V and 0 bases from J, the junction kept 3 bases outside the gene matches.

The chain couples TRBV4-2 to TRBJ1-3; D may be TRBD1 (6 bases). The V and J ends lost 2 bases and 4 bases respectively, with 9 bases between them. This CDR3 has 14 residues. Germline V lookup: CDR1 LGHNA, CDR2 YNFKEQ. The DNA for the CDR3 is TGTGCCAGCAGCCAACTTGGGACAGGAAACACCATATATTTT. This gives the protein CASSQLGTGNTIYF.

This chain joins TRBV6-6 and TRBJ2-3, with D maybe TRBD2 (6 bases). V was cut by 3 bases and J by 1 base, with 11 bases left in between. Germline V lookup: CDR1 MNHNY, CDR2 SVGAGI (reference sequence). The CDR3 is 15 residues long. The CDR3 DNA sequence: TGTGCCAGCAGTTATGGGGCGGGGCGCACAGATACGCAGTATTTT. This sequence encodes CASSYGAGRTDTQYF.

This chain links TRBV6-5 with TRBJ1-3; possible D gene TRBD1, 6 bases. V was pared by 6 bases and J by 8 bases, with 17 bases between. This CDR3 comprises 14 residues. CDR1 and CDR2 from the germline V gene are MNHEY and SVGAGI. CDR3 coding DNA: TGTGCCAGCAGGTCTGGACAGTCCGGGGACACCATATATTTT. Its translation: CASRSGQSGDTIYF.

The V and J genes are TRBV15 and TRBJ2-3, with a possible D match to TRBD1 (6 bases). From germline, CDR1 is LNHNV and CDR2 YYDKDF (reference sequence). V was shortened by 3 bases and J by 3 bases, with 13 bases between the two germline ends. This CDR3 comprises 15 residues. DNA of the CDR3: TGTGCCACCAGCAGCTCCCGGGACAAAACAGATACGCAGTATTTT. Its protein is CATSSSRDKTDTQYF.

J is TRBJ1-1 and V is TRBV5-4, with D possibly matching TRBD1 (5 bases). V was trimmed by 3 bases and J by 6 bases, leaving 18 bases between them. In germline, CDR1 is SGHNT, CDR2 YYREEE (reference sequence). The CDR3 totals 15 residues. The CDR3 loop reads CASSYQARGSAEAFF. In nucleotides, the CDR3 is TGTGCCAGCAGCTACCAAGCCCGGGGGTCCGCTGAAGCTTTCTTT.

The chain uses TRBV7-2 and TRBJ2-1; 9 bases are a match to TRBD2. The CDR3 is made up of 15 amino acids. V trimming: 1 base; J trimming: 4 bases; junction bases outside the gene matches: 2. Germline CDR1 SGHTA, CDR2 FQGNSA. The CDR3 loop reads CASSLGLAAYNEQFF. The CDR3 nucleotides read TGTGCCAGCAGCTTAGGACTAGCGGCTTACAATGAGCAGTTCTTC.

A note on this clone: Within the sample, other DNA sequences also encode this same CDR3. This CDR3 reads CASTRDSNYGYTF. CDR3 sequence (DNA): TGTGCCAGTACCCGGGACAGTAACTATGGCTACACCTTC. This rearrangement joins TRBV19 to TRBJ1-2; 7 nucleotides line up with TRBD1. The CDR3 is 13 amino acids. CDR1 and CDR2 (germline): LNHDA, SQIVND (reference sequence). J gave up 1 base and V 7 bases, and 3 bases lay outside the gene matches.

The chain couples TRBV10-3 to TRBJ1-2; the D is unclear. The CDR3 is made up of 14 amino acids. With 0 bases removed from V and 7 bases from J, the gap between germline ends came to 12 bases. The germline V gene has CDR1 ENHRY and CDR2 SYGVKD. CDR3 coding DNA: TGTGCCATCAGTGAGTCCTCGGGGTACGGTGGCTACACCTTC. Protein sequence: CAISESSGYGGYTF.

A word on this clone: The junction does not match germline at one end; this may be a read error. This chain connects TRBV19 to TRBJ2-6, with 7 nucleotides matching TRBD1. The CDR3 sequence is 15 residues long. CDR1 is LNHDA and CDR2 is SQIVND in the germline V gene (reference sequence). This CDR3 reads CASSLGGPGANGLTF. The CDR3 DNA is TGTGCCAGTAGTCTAGGGGGCCCTGGGGCCAACGGCCTGACTTTC.

V gene TRBV6-6 combines with J gene TRBJ1-2, with D perhaps TRBD1 (5 bases). Trimming left V 9 bases short and J 3 bases short, with 14 bases between. The CDR3 spans 13 residues. Germline V gene data show CDR1 as MNHNY and CDR2 as SVGAGI (reference sequence). The CDR3 region is CASSYGADYGYTF. DNA of the CDR3: TGTGCCAGTTCTTATGGGGCGGACTATGGCTACACCTTC.

The chain combines TRBV4-3 with TRBJ2-5; 11 bases fit TRBD1. The end of the DNA aligns better with TRBJ2-7, so the J call may be wrong. The CDR3 contains 15 residues. In germline, CDR1 is LGHNA, CDR2 YSLEER. The CDR3 loop reads CASSQGGTGGYEQYF. The CDR3, as DNA: TGCGCCAGCAGCCAAGGGGGGACAGGGGGGTACGAGCAGTACTTC.

CDR3 in amino acids: CASSLSPGQCYTF. Written as DNA, the CDR3 is TGTGCCAGCAGTTTATCCCCGGGACAGTGCTACACCTTC. V gene TRBV27 combines with J gene TRBJ1-2, with 7 bases fitting TRBD1. The CDR3 spans 13 residues. CDR1 and CDR2 from the germline V gene are MNHEY and SMNVEV (reference sequence). Losses at the gene ends were 0 bases for V and 9 bases for J; bases not matched to a gene: 4.